These T cell receptor beta chains were read from a single sample in a study of blood T cell repertoires in COVID-19. The table came from immunoSEQ multiplex PCR; TCRdb's copy has only in-frame clones and leaves some out. The data contain 200,000 to 250,000 clones, 82% of them singletons. The sequencing input was peripheral blood. The source of these receptors is a woman older than 75 with acute or convalescent COVID-19. Both conserved end residues are part of each CDR3. The order of the fields is D gene, clone size, V gene, CDR3 length, J gene, CDR3 DNA, CDR3 protein. A D gene is named only where the DNA matches it firmly. Expanded clones are given a class, and other clones once, few, many or no size at all.

D gene: NA
clone size: NA
V gene: TRBV5-1
CDR3 length: 15
J gene: TRBJ1-5
CDR3 DNA: TGCGCCAGCAGCTTGGAGGGGTGGGTTCATCAGCCCCAGCATTTT
CDR3 protein: CASSLEGWVHQPQHF

D gene: TRBD1
clone size: NA
V gene: TRBV12-5
CDR3 length: 15
J gene: TRBJ2-1
CDR3 DNA: TGTGCTAGTGGTTTCGGGCAGGGGGATGGCAATGAGCAGTTCTTC
CDR3 protein: CASGFGQGDGNEQFF

D gene: NA
clone size: NA
V gene: TRBV19
CDR3 length: 14
J gene: TRBJ1-4
CDR3 DNA: TGTGCCAGTAGAGTTGGGGCAGGGAACGAAAAACTGTTTTTT
CDR3 protein: CASRVGAGNEKLFF

D gene: TRBD2
clone size: NA
V gene: TRBV24-1
CDR3 length: 14
J gene: TRBJ2-5
CDR3 DNA: TGTGCCACCAGTACTAGCGGGGGGACGGGGACCCAGTACTTC
CDR3 protein: CATSTSGGTGTQYF

D gene: NA
clone size: NA
V gene: TRBV21-1
CDR3 length: 15
J gene: TRBJ1-1
CDR3 DNA: TGTGCCAGCAGCAAACCCCCCAGGGGGCCCACTGAAGCTTTCTTT
CDR3 protein: CASSKPPRGPTEAFF

D gene: NA
clone size: NA
V gene: TRBV27
CDR3 length: 13
J gene: TRBJ1-4
CDR3 DNA: TGTGCCAGCAGTTTGGAAGGGGGAGAAAAACTGTTTTTT
CDR3 protein: CASSLEGGEKLFF

D gene: TRBD1
clone size: NA
V gene: TRBV9
CDR3 length: 14
J gene: TRBJ1-1
CDR3 DNA: TGTGCCAGCAGCGTAGGGGGTCGGGGACAGGAAGCTTTCTTT
CDR3 protein: CASSVGGRGQEAFF

D gene: NA
clone size: once
V gene: TRBV9
CDR3 length: 14
J gene: TRBJ1-2
CDR3 DNA: TGTGCCAGCAGCGTTGGAGGACGGTCGAATGGCTACACCTTC
CDR3 protein: CASSVGGRSNGYTF

D gene: TRBD1
clone size: NA
V gene: TRBV23-1
CDR3 length: 15
J gene: TRBJ1-2
CDR3 DNA: TGCGCCAGCAGGGACAATCAAGACAGGGAGTATGGCTACACCTTC
CDR3 protein: CASRDNQDREYGYTF

D gene: TRBD1
clone size: NA
V gene: TRBV19
CDR3 length: 11
J gene: TRBJ1-1
CDR3 DNA: TGTGCCTCAGGGGGCCTGTCTGAAGCTTTCTTT
CDR3 protein: CASGGLSEAFF

D gene: NA
clone size: few
V gene: TRBV4-2
CDR3 length: 13
J gene: TRBJ1-1
CDR3 DNA: TGTGCCAGCAGCTACCAGATGAACACTGAAGCTTTCTTT
CDR3 protein: CASSYQMNTEAFF

D gene: NA
clone size: NA
V gene: TRBV18
CDR3 length: 16
J gene: TRBJ1-3
CDR3 DNA: TGTGCCAGCTCACCAGCGGGGGTCGACACTGGAAACACCATATATTTT
CDR3 protein: CASSPAGVDTGNTIYF

D gene: TRBD2
clone size: NA
V gene: TRBV19
CDR3 length: 18
J gene: TRBJ2-1
CDR3 DNA: TGTGCCAGTAGTATTACAATCGGACTAGCGGGGGGGCAGGATGAGCAGTTCTTC
CDR3 protein: CASSITIGLAGGQDEQFF

D gene: TRBD1
clone size: NA
V gene: TRBV19
CDR3 length: 15
J gene: TRBJ2-5
CDR3 DNA: TGTGCCAGTAGTAATCGGGACAGTGGCCAAGAGACCCAGTACTTC
CDR3 protein: CASSNRDSGQETQYF

D gene: TRBD1
clone size: few
V gene: TRBV3-1/TRBV3-2
CDR3 length: 16
J gene: TRBJ1-2
CDR3 DNA: TGTGCCAGCAGCCAGGGTGGATTGACAGGGGATTATGGCTACACCTTC
CDR3 protein: CASSQGGLTGDYGYTF

D gene: NA
clone size: few
V gene: TRBV6-5
CDR3 length: 16
J gene: TRBJ2-7
CDR3 DNA: TGTGCCAGCAGTTACTCGGGACACAGGAGCTCCTACGAGCAGTACTTC
CDR3 protein: CASSYSGHRSSYEQYF

D gene: TRBD2
clone size: NA
V gene: TRBV18
CDR3 length: 17
J gene: TRBJ2-3
CDR3 DNA: TGTGCCAGCTCACCTCCAGCTAGCGGTATTAGCACAGATACGCAGTATTTT
CDR3 protein: CASSPPASGISTDTQYF

D gene: TRBD2
clone size: NA
V gene: TRBV24-1
CDR3 length: 14
J gene: TRBJ2-1
CDR3 DNA: TGTGCCACCAGTGACATCACTAGCGTCAATGAGCAGTTCTTC
CDR3 protein: CATSDITSVNEQFF

D gene: NA
clone size: NA
V gene: TRBV2
CDR3 length: 14
J gene: TRBJ1-6
CDR3 DNA: TGTGCCAGCAGTGCCCTCCGGGAGAATTCACCCCTCCACTTT
CDR3 protein: CASSALRENSPLHF

D gene: TRBD2
clone size: NA
V gene: TRBV14
CDR3 length: 15
J gene: TRBJ2-1
CDR3 DNA: TGTGCCAGCAGCCTTCCGGGGGGGCCTAACAATGAGCAGTTCTTC
CDR3 protein: CASSLPGGPNNEQFF

D gene: TRBD1
clone size: NA
V gene: TRBV5-4
CDR3 length: 16
J gene: TRBJ2-2
CDR3 DNA: TGTGCCAGCAGCTGGAGGACAGGGCGGTTCCCCGGGGAGCTGTTTTTT
CDR3 protein: CASSWRTGRFPGELFF

D gene: NA
clone size: NA
V gene: TRBV7-2
CDR3 length: 14
J gene: TRBJ1-2
CDR3 DNA: TGTGCCAGCAGCTTGGCGGGACCAAACTATGGCTACACCTTC
CDR3 protein: CASSLAGPNYGYTF